This T cell receptor (beta chain) comes out of a study of T cell responses to AZD1222 COVID-19 vaccine. CDR1 and CDR2 from the germline V gene are SNHLY and FYNNEI. The CDR3 spans 14 residues. Trimming cost V 7 bases and J 4 bases, with 16 bases left between them. Repertoires were generated with immunoSEQ multiplex PCR, while TCRdb's copy carries only in-frame clones and drops some. The sample consists of approximately 140,000 clones, about 93% of them appearing once. This rearrangement joins TRBV2 to TRBJ1-2; possible D gene TRBD1, 6 bases. This specimen consisted of peripheral blood, obtained on day 0 of AZD1222 vaccination. The sequence was collected from an adult in good health. The CDR3 protein is CASNPQQGGYGYTF. As DNA, the CDR3 is TGTGCCAGCAATCCCCAACAGGGAGGCTATGGCTACACCTTC.